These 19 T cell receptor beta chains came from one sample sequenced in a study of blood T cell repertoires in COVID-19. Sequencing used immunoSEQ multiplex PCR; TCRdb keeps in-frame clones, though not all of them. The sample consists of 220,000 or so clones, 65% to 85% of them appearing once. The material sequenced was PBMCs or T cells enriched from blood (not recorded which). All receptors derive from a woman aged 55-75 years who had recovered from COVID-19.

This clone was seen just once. CDR3 bases: TGTGCCAGCAGTGCTATGGGGGGCACCGGGGAGCTGTTTTTT. Encoded protein: CASSAMGGTGELFF. V usage is TRBV25-1 and J usage is TRBJ2-2, with D maybe TRBD2 (6 bases). V gave up 4 bases and J gave up 4 bases, with 10 bases separating them. This CDR3 comprises 14 residues. Germline CDR1 and CDR2: MGHDK and SYGVNS.

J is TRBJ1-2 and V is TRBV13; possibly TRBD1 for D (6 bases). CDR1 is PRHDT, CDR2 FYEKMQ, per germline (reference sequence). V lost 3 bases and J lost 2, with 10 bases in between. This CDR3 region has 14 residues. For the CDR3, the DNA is TGTGCCAGCAGCTTTAACAGGGCCAACTATGGCTACACCTTC. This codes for CASSFNRANYGYTF.

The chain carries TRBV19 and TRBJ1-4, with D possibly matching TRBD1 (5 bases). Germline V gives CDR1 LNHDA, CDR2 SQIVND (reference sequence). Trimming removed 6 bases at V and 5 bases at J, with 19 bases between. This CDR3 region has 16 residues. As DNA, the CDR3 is TGTGCCAGTAGGGGATCAGGGTCTTTTGTGAATGAAAAACTGTTTTTT. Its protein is CASRGSGSFVNEKLFF.

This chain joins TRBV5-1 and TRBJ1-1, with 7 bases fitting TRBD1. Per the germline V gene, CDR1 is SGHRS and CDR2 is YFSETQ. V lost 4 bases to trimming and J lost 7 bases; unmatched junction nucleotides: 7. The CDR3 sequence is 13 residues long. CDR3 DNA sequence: TGCGCCAGCAGCGGGGACAGCTACCGTGAAGCTTTCTTT. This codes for CASSGDSYREAFF.

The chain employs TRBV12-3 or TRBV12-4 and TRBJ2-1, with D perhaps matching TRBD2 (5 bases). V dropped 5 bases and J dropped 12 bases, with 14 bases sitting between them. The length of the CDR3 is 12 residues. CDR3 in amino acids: CASSRTVEGQFF. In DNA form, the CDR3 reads TGTGCCAGCAGTCGGACTGTAGAAGGGCAGTTCTTC.

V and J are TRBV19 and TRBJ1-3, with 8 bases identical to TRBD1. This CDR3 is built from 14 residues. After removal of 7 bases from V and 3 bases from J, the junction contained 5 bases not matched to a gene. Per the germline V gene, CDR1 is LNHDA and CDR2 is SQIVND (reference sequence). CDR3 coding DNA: TGTGCCAGTACTTCTACAGGGGGTGGAAACACCATATATTTT. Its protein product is CASTSTGGGNTIYF.

CDR3 loop: CASSVSLAMRDTDTQYF. In DNA, the CDR3 is TGTGCCAGCAGCGTAAGTCTAGCGATGAGGGACACAGATACGCAGTATTTT. J is TRBJ2-3 and V is TRBV9; tentatively, D is TRBD2 (6 bases). Germline CDR1 reads SGDLS; CDR2 reads YYNGEE. CDR3 size: 17 residues. The V and J ends lost 1 base and 2 bases respectively, with 17 bases between them.

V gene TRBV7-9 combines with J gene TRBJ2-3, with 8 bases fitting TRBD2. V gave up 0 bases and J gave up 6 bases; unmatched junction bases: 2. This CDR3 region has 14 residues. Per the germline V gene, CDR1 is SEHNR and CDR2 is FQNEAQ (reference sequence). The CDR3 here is CASSLATSGDTQYF. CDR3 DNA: TGTGCCAGCAGCTTAGCAACTAGCGGTGATACGCAGTATTTT.

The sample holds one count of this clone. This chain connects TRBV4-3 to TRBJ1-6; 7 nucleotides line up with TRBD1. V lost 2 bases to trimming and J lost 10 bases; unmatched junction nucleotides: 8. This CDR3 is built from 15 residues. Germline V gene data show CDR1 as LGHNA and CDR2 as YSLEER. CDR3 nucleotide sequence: TGCGCCAGCAGCCAACAGACAGGGTCCTTCTCACCCCTCCACTTT. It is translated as CASSQQTGSFSPLHF.

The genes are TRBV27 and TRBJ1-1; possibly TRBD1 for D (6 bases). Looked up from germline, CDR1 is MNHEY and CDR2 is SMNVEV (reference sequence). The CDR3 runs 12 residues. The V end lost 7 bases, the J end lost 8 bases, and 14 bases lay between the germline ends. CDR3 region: CASTSLRGEAFF. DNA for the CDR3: TGTGCCAGCACCTCCCTCAGGGGCGAAGCTTTCTTT.

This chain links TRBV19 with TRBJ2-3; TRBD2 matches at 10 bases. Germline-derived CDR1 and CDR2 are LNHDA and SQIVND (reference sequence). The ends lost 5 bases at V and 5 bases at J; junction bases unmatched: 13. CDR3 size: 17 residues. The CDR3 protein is CASSRMGLAGAGDTQYF. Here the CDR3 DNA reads TGTGCCAGTAGTCGAATGGGGCTAGCGGGAGCGGGAGATACGCAGTATTTT.

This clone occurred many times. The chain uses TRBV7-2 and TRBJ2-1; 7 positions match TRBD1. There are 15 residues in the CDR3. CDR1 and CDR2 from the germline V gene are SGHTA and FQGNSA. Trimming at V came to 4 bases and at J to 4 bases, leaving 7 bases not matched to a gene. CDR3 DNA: TGTGCCAGCAGCTCACGACAGGGCGGATACAATGAGCAGTTCTTC. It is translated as CASSSRQGGYNEQFF.

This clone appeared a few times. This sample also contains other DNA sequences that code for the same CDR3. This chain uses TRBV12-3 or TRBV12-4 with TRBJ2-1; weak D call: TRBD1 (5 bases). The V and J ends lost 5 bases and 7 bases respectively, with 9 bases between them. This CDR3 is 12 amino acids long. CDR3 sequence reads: CASSPPGNEQFF. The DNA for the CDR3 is TGTGCCAGCAGTCCCCCAGGGAATGAGCAGTTCTTC.

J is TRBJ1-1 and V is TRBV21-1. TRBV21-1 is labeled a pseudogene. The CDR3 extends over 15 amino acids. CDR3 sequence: CASSKAPGRSTEAFF. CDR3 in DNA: TGTGCCAGCAGCAAAGCGCCGGGGAGGAGCACTGAAGCTTTCTTT.

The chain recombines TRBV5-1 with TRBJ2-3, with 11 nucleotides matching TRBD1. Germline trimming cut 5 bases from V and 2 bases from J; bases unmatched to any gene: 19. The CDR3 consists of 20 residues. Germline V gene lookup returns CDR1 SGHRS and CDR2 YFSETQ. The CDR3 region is CASRKMVMDRGLRDTDTQYF. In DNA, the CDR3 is TGCGCCAGCAGGAAAATGGTTATGGACAGGGGGCTTAGGGACACAGATACGCAGTATTTT. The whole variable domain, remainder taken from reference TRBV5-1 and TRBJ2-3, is KAGVTQTPRYLIKTRGQQVTLSCSPISGHRSVSWYQQTPGQGLQFLFEYFSETQRNKGNFPGRFSGRQFSNSRSEMNVSTLELGDSALYLCASRKMVMDRGLRDTDTQYFGPGTRLTVL.

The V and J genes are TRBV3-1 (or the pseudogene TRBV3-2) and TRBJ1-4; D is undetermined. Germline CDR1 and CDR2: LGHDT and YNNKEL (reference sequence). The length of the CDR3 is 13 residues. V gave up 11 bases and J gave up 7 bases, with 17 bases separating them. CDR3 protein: CASGWEVGEKLFF. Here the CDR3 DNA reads TGTGCCTCCGGATGGGAGGTTGGTGAAAAACTGTTTTTT.

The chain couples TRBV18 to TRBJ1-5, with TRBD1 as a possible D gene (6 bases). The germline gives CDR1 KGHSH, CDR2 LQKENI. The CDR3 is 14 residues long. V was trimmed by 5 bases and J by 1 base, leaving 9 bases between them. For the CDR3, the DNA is TGTGCCAGCTCAGGGACAAAGAGCAATCAGCCCCAGCATTTT. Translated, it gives CASSGTKSNQPQHF.

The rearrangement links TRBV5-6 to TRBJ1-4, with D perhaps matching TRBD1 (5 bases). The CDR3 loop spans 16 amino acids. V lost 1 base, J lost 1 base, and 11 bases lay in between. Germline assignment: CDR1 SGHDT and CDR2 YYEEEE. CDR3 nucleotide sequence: TGTGCCAGCAGCTTGTCGGGGGTCGTAACTAATGAAAAACTGTTTTTT. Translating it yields CASSLSGVVTNEKLFF. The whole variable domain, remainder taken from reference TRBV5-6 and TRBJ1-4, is DAGVTQSPTHLIKTRGQQVTLRCSPKSGHDTVSWYQQALGQGPQFIFQYYEEEERQRGNFPDRFSGHQFPNYSSELNVNALLLGDSALYLCASSLSGVVTNEKLFFGSGTQLSVL.

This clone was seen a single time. CDR3 nucleotides: TGTGCCAGCAGCTCGGGGAGAACCTACAATGAGCAGTTCTTC. It encodes CASSSGRTYNEQFF. The chain joins TRBV11-1 to TRBJ2-1, with a possible D match to TRBD2 (5 bases). V was shortened by 4 bases and J by 2 bases, with 9 bases between the two germline ends. Germline CDR1 is SGHAT and CDR2 is FQDESV (reference sequence). The CDR3 is 14 residues long.